This TCR beta chain was captured in a study of shared clonotypes between healthy human individuals. Whole-study findings and limits: What rarefaction showed was incomplete sorted-subset sequencing despite large depth. Naive subsets, compared against memory subsets, generally had larger estimated richness values.

Points on this clone: What it binds is not known.

This CDR3 contains 16 residues. Germline CDR1 is MNHEY and CDR2 is SVGAGI. Trimming cost V 0 bases and J 2 bases, with 11 bases left between them. Genomic DNA from each subset was divided evenly over several immunoSEQ plates. Profiled with immunoSEQ multiplex PCR; TCRdb holds only in-frame clones, not every one. Among over a million clones, approximately 98% were seen once, and the ten largest hold 0.45%. This TCR was recovered from a man aged 30-40 years in good health. The V and J genes are TRBV6-5 and TRBJ1-3; D perhaps matches TRBD1 (5 bases). Source material: naive CD4+ T cells sorted from blood. Subset given: CD45RA+ positively selected. CDR3 protein: CASSYSPGKAGNTIYF. DNA of the CDR3: TGTGCCAGCAGTTACTCTCCAGGGAAGGCTGGAAACACCATATATTTT.